The 27 T cell receptor beta chains reported below all come from one sample, sequenced in a study of T-cell memory formation after mild COVID-19. In TCRdb, the 5' RACE reads were re-called with MiXCR into one record per CDR3 protein. The repertoire holds fewer than 300,000 distinct CDR3 sequences, with approximately 18% as singletons. The sequenced material came from PBMCs or a T cell subset sorted from them (not recorded which). The receptors here all came from a man between 18 and 35 years old who had mild COVID-19 (a few samples of this study predate the infection). Cell type and time point are not known.

The chain uses TRBV29-1 and TRBJ2-5, with D perhaps TRBD1 (6 bases). This CDR3 comprises 15 residues. Per the germline V gene, CDR1 is SQVTM and CDR2 is ANQGSEA. V shed 3 bases and J shed 5 bases, with 19 bases lying between them. Here the CDR3 reads CSVELGRGSQETQYF. DNA for the CDR3: TGCAGCGTTGAGTTAGGCAGGGGTAGTCAGGAGACCCAGTACTTC.

The chain links TRBV13 to TRBJ2-5, with a tentative D call TRBD2 (6 bases). CDR3 length: 13 residues. CDR1 PRHDT and CDR2 FYEKMQ come from the germline V gene (reference sequence). V was trimmed by 5 bases and J by 5 bases, leaving 12 bases between them. CDR3 loop: CASSGRSGETQYF. The CDR3, as DNA: TGTGCCAGCAGCGGACGGAGCGGGGAGACCCAGTACTTC.

This clonotype was seen at least ten times. V gene TRBV5-1 combines with J gene TRBJ2-5, with D maybe TRBD1 (6 bases). Trimming left V 2 bases short and J 3 bases short, with 17 bases between. CDR1 SGHRS and CDR2 YFSETQ come from the germline V gene. This CDR3 contains 16 residues. CDR3 bases: TGCGCCAGCAGCTTAAACCTGGCAGGGGAAGAAGAGACCCAGTACTTC. This sequence encodes CASSLNLAGEEETQYF.

This clonotype was counted only a few times. This chain uses TRBV7-2 with TRBJ1-1; D is ambiguous. V gave up 6 bases and J gave up 1 base, with 9 bases separating them. CDR1 SGHTA and CDR2 FQGNSA come from the germline V gene. This CDR3 comprises 13 residues. Written as DNA, the CDR3 is TGTGCCAGCAGTCCCTTGGCGAACACTGAAGCTTTCTTT. As protein: CASSPLANTEAFF.

This clonotype was counted only a few times. This rearrangement joins TRBV12-3 or TRBV12-4 to TRBJ2-3, with D perhaps assigned TRBD1 or TRBD2 (6 bases each). The CDR3 spans 15 residues. Trimming removed 6 bases from V and 3 bases from J, with 16 bases in between. The CDR3 sequence: CASSGGFVKTDTQYF. DNA of the CDR3: TGTGCCAGCAGCGGGGGCTTCGTAAAAACAGATACGCAGTATTTT.

This rearrangement joins TRBV5-1 to TRBJ2-1, with 7 bases aligning to TRBD2. V lost 3 bases, J lost 7 bases, and 1 base stayed unmatched. The CDR3 runs to 12 residues. CDR1 SGHRS and CDR2 YFSETQ come from the germline V gene. In nucleotides, the CDR3 is TGCGCCAGCAGCTGGGAGGGAAATGAGCAGTTCTTC. Its protein product is CASSWEGNEQFF.

This clonotype was seen more than once but under ten times. The chain joins TRBV4-1 to TRBJ2-3, with TRBD2 matching 7 bases. CDR1 MGHRA and CDR2 YSYEKL come from the germline V gene. Germline trimming cut 1 base from V and 0 bases from J; bases unmatched to any gene: 7. The CDR3 runs to 17 residues. CDR3 region: CASSQGPGEGSTDTQYF. Written as DNA, the CDR3 is TGCGCCAGCAGCCAAGGGCCCGGGGAGGGGAGCACAGATACGCAGTATTTT.

This clonotype came up many times. In DNA form, the CDR3 reads TGTGCCAGCACAAGGGCCGGCTCACCCCTCCACTTT. Residues: CASTRAGSPLHF. V is TRBV2 and J is TRBJ1-6; D is undetermined. This CDR3 contains 12 residues. Trimming took 7 bases from V and 10 from J, leaving 11 bases between them. From germline, CDR1 is SNHLY and CDR2 FYNNEI.

This clonotype was counted only a few times. This chain connects TRBV4-1 to TRBJ2-3; a possible D gene is TRBD1 (6 bases). This CDR3 contains 16 residues. Germline CDR1 reads MGHRA; CDR2 reads YSYEKL. The germline V and J ends were trimmed by 0 bases and 6 bases, with 16 bases remaining between them. Here the CDR3 DNA reads TGCGCCAGCAGCCAAGAGGGGGCCCGGGTTTGGGATACGCAGTATTTT. It specifies CASSQEGARVWDTQYF.

The V gene is TRBV7-2, the J gene TRBJ2-5; D unresolved. The ends were cut back, 5 bases at V and 5 bases at J, with 15 bases in the middle. The CDR3 length is 14 residues. Germline assignment: CDR1 SGHTA and CDR2 FQGNSA. Here the CDR3 reads CASSPARVTETQYF. CDR3 coding DNA: TGTGCCAGCAGCCCAGCAAGGGTAACGGAGACCCAGTACTTC.

The chain employs TRBV5-1 and TRBJ2-3; 7 bases are a match to TRBD2. The CDR3 spans 15 residues. Germline CDR1 reads SGHRS; CDR2 reads YFSETQ. J lost 10 bases, V lost 1 base, and 12 bases had no gene match. The CDR3 here is CASSLSGAGQLSQYF. In nucleotides, the CDR3 is TGCGCCAGCAGCTTGAGTGGAGCGGGGCAGTTGTCGCAGTATTTT.

This clonotype has a handful of counts. The chain recombines TRBV7-6 with TRBJ1-5; 9 nucleotides align to TRBD1. CDR1 and CDR2 (germline): SGHVS, FNYEAQ. J was trimmed by 6 bases and V by 5 bases; bases with no gene match: 8. This CDR3 has 15 amino acids. CDR3 nucleotides: TGTGCCAGCAGCCCTTGGGGACAGGGAATTCAGCCCCAGCATTTT. This sequence encodes CASSPWGQGIQPQHF.

The table lists this clonotype with a few counts. CDR3 amino acids: CASSPYGGGLSGANVLTF. The DNA for the CDR3 is TGTGCCAGCAGCCCCTACGGCGGGGGACTCTCTGGGGCCAACGTCCTGACTTTC. The V and J genes are TRBV7-6 and TRBJ2-6, with 7 positions matching TRBD2. The trim removed 5 bases at V and 0 bases at J, leaving 10 bases unmatched. CDR1 is SGHVS, CDR2 FNYEAQ, per germline. The CDR3 runs 18 residues.

The V gene is TRBV28, the J gene TRBJ1-2; tentative D call: TRBD1 (5 bases). The CDR3 length is 12 residues. Germline values: CDR1 MDHEN, CDR2 SYDVKM. Trimming shortened V by 10 bases and J by 6 bases, and 15 bases separated the two germline ends. DNA for the CDR3: TGTGCCACCTGTGGGGCCATCGATGGCTACACCTTC. It codes for CATCGAIDGYTF.

This sequence joins TRBV20-1 and TRBJ2-1; the D gene is possibly TRBD2 (5 bases). The CDR3 is 14 amino acids. The germline V gene has CDR1 DFQATT and CDR2 SNEGSKA (reference sequence). The V and J ends lost 6 bases and 7 bases respectively, with 19 bases between them. Written as DNA, the CDR3 is TGCAGTGCCTCGACGGCCGGGGAACGGAATGAGCAGTTCTTC. Protein product: CSASTAGERNEQFF.

This clonotype came up many times. The rearrangement joins TRBV4-2 to TRBJ1-2; 8 bases are a match to TRBD1. V was clipped by 5 bases and J by 2 bases; unmatched bases: 13. Per the germline V gene, CDR1 is LGHNA and CDR2 is YNFKEQ. This CDR3 is built from 17 residues. CDR3: CASSTLTGARGNYGYTF. CDR3 sequence (DNA): TGTGCCAGCAGCACCCTGACAGGGGCCAGGGGCAACTATGGCTACACCTTC.

This clonotype was observed a handful of times. The chain couples TRBV2 to TRBJ2-1; tentatively, D is TRBD2 (6 bases). Trimming left V 4 bases short and J 5 bases short, with 9 bases between. Germline CDR1 SNHLY, CDR2 FYNNEI. The CDR3 length is 13 residues. The CDR3 protein is CASSAGLDNEQFF. The CDR3 region has the DNA TGTGCCAGCAGTGCGGGACTCGACAATGAGCAGTTCTTC. Using reference TRBV2 and TRBJ2-1 for the parts outside the CDR3, the full variable domain is EPEVTQTPSHQVTQMGQEVILRCVPISNHLYFYWYRQILGQKVEFLVSFYNNEISEKSEIFDDQFSVERPDGSNFTLKIRSTKLEDSAMYFCASSAGLDNEQFFGPGTRLTVL.

On this clonotype itself: A junction end diverges from the germline sequence, so it may reflect a read error. The chain carries TRBV3-1 and TRBJ2-2, with TRBD1 identical over 8 bases. The CDR3 sequence is 14 residues long. Germline assignment: CDR1 LGHDT and CDR2 YNNKEL (reference sequence). CDR3 region: CASSRGQVTAELFF. The CDR3 DNA is TGTGCCAGCAGCCGGGGACAGGTCACCGCGGAGCTGTTTTTT.

The chain has TRBV7-9 and TRBJ2-1; TRBD2 agrees at 8 bases. Germline V gene sequence: CDR1 SEHNR, CDR2 FQNEAQ (reference sequence). There are 13 residues in the CDR3. The J segment lost 4 bases and the V segment lost 8 bases, leaving 4 bases of the junction unmatched. For the CDR3, the DNA is TGTGCCAGCGCCGGGACTAGTTACAATGAGCAGTTCTTC. Its translation is CASAGTSYNEQFF.

This clonotype has only a few counts. The chain employs TRBV7-9 and TRBJ1-6; 7 nucleotides align to TRBD1. Germline V gene sequence: CDR1 SEHNR, CDR2 FQNEAQ (reference sequence). With V trimmed by 5 bases and J by 1 base, 14 bases remained unmatched. The CDR3 loop spans 19 amino acids. The CDR3 DNA is TGTGCCAGCAGCCGAATCCGGGACAGTCTTGTTTCCTATAATTCACCCCTCCACTTT. As protein: CASSRIRDSLVSYNSPLHF.

CDR3 residues: CASSFRTSLNEQFF. In nucleotides, the CDR3 is TGTGCCAGCAGTTTCCGCACTAGCCTCAATGAGCAGTTCTTC. The V gene is TRBV12-3 or TRBV12-4, the J gene TRBJ2-1; the D gene is possibly TRBD2 (6 bases). V was cut by 3 bases and J by 6 bases, with 12 bases left in between. The CDR3 covers 14 residues.

This clonotype has a count of ten or more. This CDR3 reads CASSTRTDTQYF. CDR3 coding DNA: TGTGCCAGCAGCACTCGAACAGATACGCAGTATTTT. The chain is built from TRBV9 and TRBJ2-3, with no clear D. With 4 bases removed from V and 3 bases from J, the gap between germline ends came to 6 bases. There are 12 residues in the CDR3. CDR1 is SGDLS and CDR2 is YYNGEE in the germline V gene.

Here the CDR3 reads CSARDLVGDQETQYF. The CDR3 coding sequence is TGCAGTGCTAGAGATCTCGTAGGGGACCAAGAGACCCAGTACTTC. This sequence joins TRBV20-1 and TRBJ2-5; D perhaps matches TRBD1 (5 bases). The CDR3 extends over 15 amino acids. The V end lost 0 bases, the J end lost 0 bases, and 11 bases lay between the germline ends. Germline assignment: CDR1 DFQATT and CDR2 SNEGSKA (reference sequence).

This clonotype has just a few counts. This chain connects TRBV4-1 to TRBJ1-1, with 7 bases identical to TRBD1. The junction had 9 bases not matched to a gene; V was cut back by 1 base and J by 7 bases. CDR3 length: 15 residues. CDR1 and CDR2 (germline): MGHRA, YSYEKL. The CDR3 reads CASSQGHRGEIEAFF. CDR3 sequence (DNA): TGCGCCAGCAGCCAAGGTCACAGGGGCGAGATTGAAGCTTTCTTT.

This clonotype was found a few times. The genes are TRBV7-6 and TRBJ1-5, with D unresolved. Trimming removed 1 base at V and 5 bases at J, with 6 bases between. The length of the CDR3 is 13 residues. Germline V gene sequence: CDR1 SGHVS, CDR2 FNYEAQ. The CDR3 coding sequence is TGTGCCAGCAGCTTAGACAGCCATCAGCCCCAGCATTTT. The encoded protein is CASSLDSHQPQHF. Combining the CDR3 with reference TRBV7-6 and TRBJ1-5 gives the whole variable domain GAGVSQSPRYKVTKRGQDVALRCDPISGHVSLYWYRQALGQGPEFLTYFNYEAQQDKSGLPNDRFSAERPEGSISTLTIQRTEQRDSAMYRCASSLDSHQPQHFGDGTRLSIL.

The chain couples TRBV7-9 to TRBJ1-1; D might be TRBD1 (6 bases). The V end was cut by 3 bases, the J end by 5 bases, with 13 bases between. This CDR3 comprises 14 residues. The germline V gene encodes CDR1 SEHNR and CDR2 FQNEAQ (reference sequence). Written as DNA, the CDR3 is TGTGCCAGCAGCTTGGTCAGGGGATGGACTGAAGCTTTCTTT. As protein: CASSLVRGWTEAFF. Based on the CDR3 plus reference TRBV7-9 and TRBJ1-1, the full variable domain is DTGVSQNPRHKITKRGQNVTFRCDPISEHNRLYWYRQTLGQGPEFLTYFQNEAQLEKSRLLSDRFSAERPKGSFSTLEIQRTEQGDSAMYLCASSLVRGWTEAFFGQGTRLTVV.

The chain links TRBV5-1 to TRBJ2-3; TRBD1 or TRBD2 may be the D gene (5 bases each). This CDR3 comprises 18 residues. Germline V gene lookup returns CDR1 SGHRS and CDR2 YFSETQ. Trimming pared 3 bases from V and 4 bases from J, leaving 24 bases between. The CDR3, as DNA: TGCGCCAGCAGCTCCACGGGGCTGGCAGCCCACAGCCCAGATACGCAGTATTTT. This sequence encodes CASSSTGLAAHSPDTQYF.